Sequencing of this T cell receptor (beta chain) was carried out in a study of T cell responses to AZD1222 COVID-19 vaccine. Findings and limits, study-wide: Repertoires were obtained solely post-peak T cell response. Most donors were white British and more were female, and clonal diversity was possibly underestimated.

Generated by immunoSEQ multiplex PCR, the TCRdb table keeps only in-frame clones and is missing some. The repertoire holds roughly 130,000 clones, with under 95% as singletons. Of note for this clone: What it binds is unknown.

The V gene's germline CDR1 is MDHEN and CDR2 SYDVKM. The CDR3 has 14 residues. The V and J ends lost 5 bases and 4 bases respectively, with 14 bases between them. This receptor was obtained from an adult who received the MenACWY meningococcal vaccine as a control. This material consisted of peripheral blood, taken 28 days after the second dose of the MenACWY control vaccine. V gene TRBV28 combines with J gene TRBJ1-2; possible D gene TRBD1, 6 bases. The CDR3 nucleotides read TGTGCCAGCAGTCTACAGGGTGGGGGCTATGGCTACACCTTC. Encoded protein: CASSLQGGGYGYTF.